Below, 8 T cell receptor beta chains from the same sample are listed, as sequenced in a study of identical twins. Using its own MiXCR run on the 5' RACE reads, TCRdb lists one record per CDR3 protein. The repertoire has 1,800,000 or so distinct CDR3 sequences, roughly 35% of them found once; the top ten carry around 0.25%. Sample: cord blood. Receptor source: a newborn girl in good health.

This clonotype has more than one count but fewer than ten. DNA of the CDR3: TGTGCCAGCAGCAGGACTAGGAACAATGAGCAGTACTTC. It encodes CASSRTRNNEQYF. This sequence joins TRBV2 and TRBJ2-7; TRBD2 agrees at 7 bases. The CDR3 loop spans 13 amino acids. The V and J ends lost 6 bases and 7 bases, in that order; junction bases with no gene match: 9. Germline V lookup: CDR1 SNHLY, CDR2 FYNNEI.

The chain recombines TRBV6-2 or TRBV6-3 with TRBJ1-1, with no clear D. This CDR3 contains 13 residues. Between the trimmed V and J ends, which lost 2 bases and 2 bases, there was a span of 6 bases. Germline V lookup: CDR1 MNHEY, CDR2 SVGEGT. The CDR3 spells CASSYILNTEAFF. The DNA of the CDR3 is TGTGCCAGCAGTTACATCCTTAACACTGAAGCTTTCTTT.

This clonotype was counted ten times or more. V usage is TRBV27 and J usage is TRBJ2-3; D not certain. Trimming removed 5 bases at V and 2 bases at J, with 8 bases between. This CDR3 comprises 13 residues. CDR1 MNHEY and CDR2 SMNVEV come from the germline V gene (reference sequence). CDR3 amino acids: CASSADITDTQYF. The DNA for the CDR3 is TGTGCCAGCAGTGCAGACATCACAGATACGCAGTATTTT.

This clonotype was found a few times. This chain's CDR3 is CATSDPDQPQHF. The CDR3 DNA reads TGTGCCACCAGTGATCCGGATCAGCCCCAGCATTTT. The chain links TRBV24-1 to TRBJ1-5; unclear D gene. Germline CDR1 is KGHDR and CDR2 is SFDVKD. This CDR3 contains 12 residues. The V gene lost 3 bases and the J gene lost 5 bases, with 4 bases spanning the gap.

This clonotype was detected a few times. V and J are TRBV20-1 and TRBJ2-5, with D perhaps TRBD2 (6 bases). The CDR3 contains 14 residues. Germline V CDR1 and CDR2: DFQATT, SNEGSKA (reference sequence). V was cut by 6 bases and J by 11 bases, with 25 bases left in between. Written as DNA, the CDR3 is TGCAGTGCCCGGAGGGGAGGTGGGGTTAATGAGCAGTACTTC. Encoded protein: CSARRGGGVNEQYF.

This clonotype was detected only a few times. This chain uses TRBV27 with TRBJ2-3, with D unresolved. The CDR3 sequence is 13 residues long. V lost 3 bases to trimming and J lost 5 bases, with 9 bases between them. Germline V gene sequence: CDR1 MNHEY, CDR2 SMNVEV (reference sequence). The CDR3 bases are TGTGCCAGCAGTTTTAAAAGGGAAGATACGCAGTATTTT. As protein: CASSFKREDTQYF.

This chain connects TRBV19 to TRBJ2-4, with TRBD2 matching 7 bases. Germline CDR1 LNHDA, CDR2 SQIVND (reference sequence). V dropped 3 bases and J dropped 13; count of bases not matched to a gene: 15. The CDR3 length is 15 residues. DNA for the CDR3: TGTGCCAGTAGTATTCGGCGGGAGAGCGCGCGTGAGCAGTACTTC. Encoded protein: CASSIRRESAREQYF.

The rearrangement links TRBV5-1 to TRBJ2-7; D is perhaps TRBD2 (6 bases). Per the germline V gene, CDR1 is SGHRS and CDR2 is YFSETQ. There are 14 residues in the CDR3. Trimming took 2 bases from V and 7 from J, leaving 16 bases between them. CDR3 amino acids: CASSFPSEGNEQYF. The CDR3 nucleotides read TGCGCCAGCAGCTTCCCTAGCGAGGGGAATGAGCAGTACTTC.